The next 24 T cell receptor beta chains were all read from a single sample in a study of beta chain features in type 1 diabetes. Overall study findings and caveats: TCRB CDR3 length was moderately but significantly reduced in all four CD4+ subsets of Type 1 diabetes patients.

These receptors have no identified antigens. Since all of the isolated RNA was reverse transcribed, expressed TCRB transcripts were what got sequenced. Repertoires were generated with immunoSEQ multiplex PCR, while TCRdb's copy carries only in-frame clones and drops some. The sample carries about 400,000 clones, around 12% recorded once. Material for sequencing was naive CD4+ T cells from blood. All receptors come from a woman aged 18 to 35 with type 1 diabetes.

V usage is TRBV7-2 and J usage is TRBJ1-2; D ambiguous. Deletions cut 2 bases from V and 4 bases from J, with 11 bases between. The germline gives CDR1 SGHTA, CDR2 FQGNSA. This CDR3 is built from 14 residues. The CDR3 protein is CASSLIGSTYGYTF. DNA of the CDR3: TGTGCCAGCAGCTTAATCGGGTCGACCTATGGCTACACCTTC. Filled out from reference TRBV7-2 and TRBJ1-2, the complete variable domain reads GAGVSQSPSNKVTEKGKDVELRCDPISGHTALYWYRQSLGQGLEFLIYFQGNSAPDKSGLPSDRFSAERTGGSVSTLTIQRTQQEDSAVYLCASSLIGSTYGYTFGSGTRLTVV.

The rearrangement uses TRBV6-1 and TRBJ1-4, with D maybe TRBD1 (5 bases). V lost 6 bases and J lost 0, with 8 bases in between. The germline gives CDR1 MNHNS, CDR2 SASEGT. The CDR3 has 14 residues. In DNA form, the CDR3 reads TGTGCCAGCAGGCAGGGTGCAACTAATGAAAAACTGTTTTTT. Translation gives CASRQGATNEKLFF.

The CDR3 is CASSPSQVYEQYF. For the CDR3, the DNA is TGTGCCAGCTCACCATCACAGGTCTACGAGCAGTACTTC. The chain joins TRBV18 to TRBJ2-7, with D tentatively TRBD1 (5 bases). This CDR3 has 13 residues. The V gene lost 2 bases and the J gene lost 3 bases, with 8 bases spanning the gap. From germline, CDR1 is KGHSH and CDR2 LQKENI.

This chain joins TRBV5-4 and TRBJ2-7; TRBD1 agrees at 9 bases. The V and J ends lost 3 bases and 3 bases, in that order; junction bases with no gene match: 7. The CDR3 loop spans 15 amino acids. Germline assignment: CDR1 SGHNT and CDR2 YYREEE (reference sequence). The CDR3 spells CASSSFGQGSYEQYF. Written as DNA, the CDR3 is TGTGCCAGCAGCTCTTTCGGACAGGGGAGCTACGAGCAGTACTTC.

The chain employs TRBV19 and TRBJ1-2; D is undetermined. The CDR3 runs 15 residues. V dropped 3 bases and J dropped 6 bases, with 17 bases sitting between them. Germline CDR1 LNHDA, CDR2 SQIVND (reference sequence). CDR3 nucleotide sequence: TGTGCCAGTAGTATGATTGGACTACAGCCTGATGGCTACACCTTC. This encodes CASSMIGLQPDGYTF.

The chain links TRBV30 to TRBJ2-2, with 7 bases fitting TRBD2. Germline-derived CDR1 and CDR2 are GTSNPN and SVGIG (reference sequence). V lost 1 base to trimming and J lost 5 bases; unmatched junction nucleotides: 7. The CDR3 loop spans 15 amino acids. The CDR3 region is CAWSARGLPTGELFF. In nucleotides, the CDR3 is TGTGCCTGGAGTGCAAGGGGACTACCAACCGGGGAGCTGTTTTTT.

The V and J genes are TRBV2 and TRBJ1-4; TRBD1 agrees at 8 bases. The J segment lost 6 bases and the V segment lost 4 bases, leaving 4 bases of the junction unmatched. The CDR3 loop spans 14 amino acids. Germline CDR1 SNHLY, CDR2 FYNNEI. The CDR3, as DNA: TGTGCCAGCAGTGCAGTGACAGGGGATGAAAAACTGTTTTTT. Its protein is CASSAVTGDEKLFF.

This clone was observed a handful of times. The chain employs TRBV29-1 and TRBJ2-3; perhaps TRBD1 as D (6 bases). Germline V gene lookup returns CDR1 SQVTM and CDR2 ANQGSEA. The CDR3 contains 14 residues. With 8 bases removed from V and 2 bases from J, the gap between germline ends came to 17 bases. CDR3 sequence: CSTSHREITDTQYF. DNA for the CDR3: TGCAGCACCTCGCACAGGGAAATCACAGATACGCAGTATTTT.

This clone was observed a handful of times. The rearrangement links TRBV7-8 to TRBJ2-4; TRBD2 is a possible D gene (7 bases). CDR3 length equals 17 residues. Trimming pared 5 bases from V and 0 bases from J, leaving 17 bases between. CDR1 SGHVS and CDR2 FQNEAQ come from the germline V gene. CDR3 in amino acids: CASSPWGGTQAKNIQYF. The CDR3 coding sequence is TGTGCCAGCAGCCCCTGGGGGGGGACACAAGCCAAAAACATTCAGTACTTC.

The gene calls are TRBV23-1 and TRBJ1-5; 8 nucleotides line up with TRBD1. TRBV23-1 is an ORF, with its function uncertain. This CDR3 spans 15 amino acids. CDR3 sequence: CAAELRTGSRQPQHF. The CDR3, as DNA: TGCGCTGCAGAGCTCAGGACAGGGTCACGTCAGCCCCAGCATTTT.

The V gene is TRBV10-3, the J gene TRBJ2-5, with TRBD2 matching over 7 bases. The ends lost 8 bases at V and 2 bases at J; junction bases unmatched: 8. Germline V gene sequence: CDR1 ENHRY, CDR2 SYGVKD. The CDR3 covers 14 residues. DNA of the CDR3: TGTGCCATCTCCCGCGGGGGAGAACAAGAGACCCAGTACTTC. Amino acid sequence: CAISRGGEQETQYF.

The rearrangement uses TRBV30 and TRBJ2-1, with D perhaps matching TRBD1 (7 bases). Between the trimmed V and J ends, which lost 4 bases and 1 base, there was a span of 14 bases. Germline V gene data show CDR1 as GTSNPN and CDR2 as SVGIG (reference sequence). The CDR3 sequence is 15 residues long. The CDR3 nucleotides are TGTGCCTGGAAAACGACAGGGACTTCCTACAATGAGCAGTTCTTC. It specifies CAWKTTGTSYNEQFF.

Only a few counts were recorded for this clone. This chain links TRBV5-1 with TRBJ1-4; 8 bases map to TRBD1. J gave up 8 bases and V 1 base, and 7 bases lay outside the gene matches. The CDR3 is 15 residues long. Germline values: CDR1 SGHRS, CDR2 YFSETQ. The CDR3: CASSLMGQDSEKLFF. The DNA for the CDR3 is TGCGCCAGCAGCTTGATGGGACAGGATTCAGAAAAACTGTTTTTT.

The rearrangement links TRBV7-2 to TRBJ2-2; possibly TRBD2 for D (6 bases). The CDR3 contains 15 residues. Deletions cut 5 bases from V and 4 bases from J, with 14 bases between. CDR1 is SGHTA and CDR2 is FQGNSA in the germline V gene. The CDR3 spells CASSPRTIRTGELFF. CDR3 in DNA: TGTGCCAGCAGCCCGCGGACTATACGCACCGGGGAGCTGTTTTTT.

This clone came up a few times. The chain joins TRBV6-5 to TRBJ1-6; 11 bases line up with TRBD1. There are 14 residues in the CDR3. J gave up 12 bases and V 6 bases, and 7 bases lay outside the gene matches. Germline V gene data show CDR1 as MNHEY and CDR2 as SVGAGI. The CDR3 reads CASSQDRGRLPLHF. DNA of the CDR3: TGTGCCAGCAGCCAGGACAGGGGGCGGTTACCCCTCCACTTT.

The sample holds a few counts of this clone. This chain links TRBV5-1 with TRBJ2-7; 9 nucleotides match TRBD1. Germline trimming cut 3 bases from V and 7 bases from J; bases unmatched to any gene: 11. Germline V lookup: CDR1 SGHRS, CDR2 YFSETQ. CDR3 length: 15 residues. CDR3 coding DNA: TGCGCCAGCAGCTCTACAGGGGGCTATGTTTGGGAGCAGTACTTC. Translation gives CASSSTGGYVWEQYF.

V usage is TRBV11-1 and J usage is TRBJ2-7; 7 bases align to TRBD1. Germline V gene data show CDR1 as SGHAT and CDR2 as FQDESV (reference sequence). The junction had 14 bases not matched to a gene; V was cut back by 6 bases and J by 6 bases. The CDR3 runs 15 residues. CDR3 protein: CASSTDQTGWGEQYF. The CDR3 nucleotides are TGTGCCAGCAGTACCGACCAGACAGGGTGGGGCGAGCAGTACTTC.

This clone was observed a handful of times. The rearrangement joins TRBV28 to TRBJ2-7; D is ambiguous. Between the trimmed V and J ends, which lost 5 bases and 6 bases, there was a span of 8 bases. Germline lookup yields CDR1 MDHEN and CDR2 SYDVKM. CDR3 size: 11 residues. The DNA of the CDR3 is TGTGCCAGCAGTCCCGCTAGCGAGCAGTACTTC. Its protein product is CASSPASEQYF.

This clone appeared a single time. V usage is TRBV28 and J usage is TRBJ2-1; the D gene is possibly TRBD2 (5 bases). Germline CDR1 is MDHEN and CDR2 is SYDVKM. V lost 2 bases and J 6 bases, leaving 5 bases between the germline ends. The CDR3 contains 12 residues. In DNA, the CDR3 is TGTGCCAGCAGTTTAGGGAGCAATGAGCAGTTCTTC. This gives the protein CASSLGSNEQFF.

This chain links TRBV5-1 with TRBJ2-7; 8 positions match TRBD1. The germline V gene has CDR1 SGHRS and CDR2 YFSETQ. Trimming at V came to 8 bases and at J to 3 bases, leaving 7 bases not matched to a gene. This CDR3 has 13 amino acids. The DNA for the CDR3 is TGCGCCAGTGCACCGACAGGGGACTACGAGCAGTACTTC. It is translated as CASAPTGDYEQYF.

J is TRBJ1-1 and V is TRBV7-2; weak D call: TRBD1 (5 bases). In germline, CDR1 is SGHTA, CDR2 FQGNSA. This CDR3 has 14 residues. The V gene lost 1 base and the J gene lost 12 bases, with 18 bases spanning the gap. The DNA of the CDR3 is TGTGCCAGCAGCTTAGTAAGAGGGAGGCAGGGAACTTTCTTT. Its translation: CASSLVRGRQGTFF.

The chain combines TRBV4-2 with TRBJ2-5, with 10 bases fitting TRBD1. Germline CDR1 is LGHNA and CDR2 is YNFKEQ. This CDR3 is 16 amino acids long. With 4 bases clipped from V and 4 bases from J, the junction kept 9 bases outside the gene matches. The CDR3 sequence is CASSRESGTGAETQYF. CDR3 nucleotide sequence: TGTGCCAGCAGCCGAGAATCCGGGACAGGGGCAGAGACCCAGTACTTC.

This clone turned up a few times. The J gene is TRBJ2-6, the V gene TRBV19; weak D call: TRBD1 (6 bases). Trimming pared 5 bases from V and 4 bases from J, leaving 9 bases between. Germline CDR1 LNHDA, CDR2 SQIVND (reference sequence). This CDR3 contains 14 residues. The CDR3 DNA is TGTGCCAGTAGTCAGGGGTCAGGGGCCAACGTCCTGACTTTC. It codes for CASSQGSGANVLTF.

The J gene is TRBJ2-1, the V gene TRBV5-1; 13 bases are a match to TRBD2. Germline trimming cut 0 bases from V and 10 bases from J; bases unmatched to any gene: 13. Germline values: CDR1 SGHRS, CDR2 YFSETQ. CDR3 length equals 18 residues. The CDR3 region has the DNA TGCGCCAGCAGCTTGGGTGGACTAGCGGGAGCCCCACTCGGGGAGCAGTTCTTC. It encodes CASSLGGLAGAPLGEQFF.